This is a list of T cell receptor beta chains from one sample in a study of beta chain features in type 1 diabetes. Only in-frame clones appear in the TCRdb table, and some are missing; sequencing was by immunoSEQ multiplex PCR. Of around 250,000 clones in the sample, 11% to 15% were seen once. The specimen was naive CD4+ T cells from blood. The origin of the receptors is a man aged 25-40 years with type 1 diabetes. Each CDR3 is given with its conserved first and last residue. D genes are given only for firm matches. Rows give clone size only sometimes, using once, few, many, or a class for an expanded clone.

v_gene	abundance	d_gene	j_gene	CDR3nt	CDR3aa
TRBV6-5	once	TRBD1	TRBJ2-5	TGTGCCACCGTACAGGGGCCTAAAGGGACCCAGTACTTC	CATVQGPKGTQYF
TRBV28	few	TRBD2	TRBJ2-7	TGTGCCAGCAGTTTTGCGGGAGGGCCCTCGTACGAGCAGTACTTC	CASSFAGGPSYEQYF
TRBV23-1	-	-	TRBJ2-2	TGCGCCAGCAGTCAATACCGGTGGAGGGGCGGTACCGGGGAGCTGTTTTTT	CASSQYRWRGGTGELFF
TRBV18	few	TRBD2	TRBJ2-2	TGTGCCAGCTCAACCGCAGGACTAGCGGGGAACACCGGGGAGCTGTTTTTT	CASSTAGLAGNTGELFF
TRBV18	-	-	TRBJ2-7	TGTGCCAGCTCACTAAGGACAGTCCTTACCTCGGACGAGCAGTACTTC	CASSLRTVLTSDEQYF
TRBV5-1	few	-	TRBJ2-7	TGCGCCAGCAGCCTTGGGCAGACCCGATTCTACGAGCAGTACTTC	CASSLGQTRFYEQYF
TRBV25-1	few	TRBD2	TRBJ2-5	TGTGCCAGCAGTATGTACAGGGACCCCAGCGGGGGTCAAGAGACCCAGTACTTC	CASSMYRDPSGGQETQYF
TRBV29-1	-	-	TRBJ2-5	TGCAGCAAACTCCGGGATTCCAGCCTTTCAGAGACCCAGTACTTC	CSKLRDSSLSETQYF
TRBV2	-	TRBD2	TRBJ2-7	TGTGCCAGCAGGGCCCGACTAGCCTCCGAGCAGTACTTC	CASRARLASEQYF
TRBV9	-	TRBD1	TRBJ2-1	TGTGCCAGCAGCGTAGCTAGCGGACAGGGGACATCCTACAATGAGCAGTTCTTC	CASSVASGQGTSYNEQFF
TRBV29-1	few	TRBD2	TRBJ2-5	TGCAGCGTTGAGGATGGTAGCGGGAAGGAGACCCAGTACTTC	CSVEDGSGKETQYF
TRBV11-2	-	-	TRBJ1-2	TGTGCCAGCAGCTTAACACAGGCTAACTATGGCTACACCTTC	CASSLTQANYGYTF
TRBV27	-	-	TRBJ1-1	TGTGCCAGCAGGGGACACTCGAACACTGAAGCTTTCTTT	CASRGHSNTEAFF
TRBV30	few	TRBD1	TRBJ2-5	TGTGCCTGGAGTATAACCGGGACAGCCCTAGAGACCCAGTACTTC	CAWSITGTALETQYF
TRBV5-1	few	TRBD2	TRBJ2-7	TGCGCCAGCAGCTTCGATAGCGGGAGAGGGGAGCAGTACTTC	CASSFDSGRGEQYF